The 27 T cell receptor beta chains below come from one sample, sequenced in a study of beta chain features in type 1 diabetes. Reverse transcription of all isolated RNA meant that expressed TCRB transcripts were sequenced. This table comes from immunoSEQ multiplex PCR, and its TCRdb copy is limited to in-frame clones, with some not included. The table has about 150,000 clones, around 8.5% seen once; the top ten hold less than 0.85%. The sample taken for sequencing was central memory CD4+ T cells from blood. Receptors were obtained from a man aged 18 to 29 in good health.

This clone was observed a few times. The genes are TRBV5-4 and TRBJ2-1; perhaps TRBD1 as D (6 bases). The CDR3 extends over 17 amino acids. V lost 0 bases and J lost 6, with 19 bases in between. Germline-derived CDR1 and CDR2 are SGHNT and YYREEE (reference sequence). The DNA of the CDR3 is TGTGCCAGCAGCTTGGAGAGGGGGACGCCCGCCCCCAATGAGCAGTTCTTC. It codes for CASSLERGTPAPNEQFF. Supplemented by reference TRBV5-4 and TRBJ2-1, the full variable domain reads ETGVTQSPTHLIKTRGQQVTLRCSSQSGHNTVSWYQQALGQGPQFIFQYYREEENGRGNFPPRFSGLQFPNYSSELNVNALELDDSALYLCASSLERGTPAPNEQFFGPGTRLTVL.

This clone was counted a few times. The chain carries TRBV6-6 and TRBJ1-5, with a possible D match to TRBD1 (6 bases). CDR1 MNHNY and CDR2 SVGAGI come from the germline V gene (reference sequence). Trimming removed 6 bases from V and 3 bases from J, with 12 bases in between. The CDR3 spans 14 residues. CDR3 region: CASSGGRYNQPQHF. The CDR3 region has the DNA TGTGCCAGCAGCGGGGGGCGGTACAATCAGCCCCAGCATTTT.

This clone was seen ten or more times. The chain recombines TRBV15 with TRBJ2-7; a weak D match, TRBD2 (6 bases). Germline V gene data show CDR1 as LNHNV and CDR2 as YYDKDF (reference sequence). This CDR3 has 14 residues. Trimming took 6 bases from V and 4 from J, leaving 16 bases between them. CDR3 sequence: CATRPGSGPYEQYF. CDR3 nucleotides: TGTGCCACCAGGCCGGGGAGCGGGCCGTACGAGCAGTACTTC.

The rearrangement joins TRBV4-2 to TRBJ2-7, with a weak D call TRBD2 (5 bases). Trimming shortened V by 0 bases and J by 3 bases, and 12 bases separated the two germline ends. Germline CDR1 and CDR2: LGHNA and YNFKEQ. CDR3 length: 15 amino acids. CDR3 residues: CASSQDLDSHYEQYF. The CDR3 DNA reads TGTGCCAGCAGCCAAGATCTGGACTCGCACTACGAGCAGTACTTC.

V is TRBV7-8 and J is TRBJ2-7; D is perhaps TRBD1 (5 bases). The CDR3 is made up of 14 amino acids. V was trimmed by 2 bases and J by 2 bases, leaving 10 bases between them. CDR1 and CDR2 from the germline V gene are SGHVS and FQNEAQ. CDR3 region: CASSLLTQAYEQYF. The CDR3 DNA follows: TGTGCCAGCAGCTTACTCACACAGGCCTACGAGCAGTACTTC.

The chain is built from TRBV2 and TRBJ2-7, with 9 positions matching TRBD2. The CDR3 contains 13 residues. Germline V gene data show CDR1 as SNHLY and CDR2 as FYNNEI. V lost 11 bases and J lost 6; bases outside the gene matches: 11. CDR3 residues: CACSRTSVGEQYF. In DNA form, the CDR3 reads TGTGCCTGCTCAAGGACTAGCGTTGGCGAGCAGTACTTC.

The table lists this clone with many counts. The V call is TRBV10-3, the J call TRBJ2-1; perhaps TRBD1 as D (6 bases). The CDR3 has 14 residues. Germline V gives CDR1 ENHRY, CDR2 SYGVKD. The V end was cut by 2 bases, the J end by 5 bases, with 10 bases between. CDR3 loop: CAISEAGAHNEQFF. Here the CDR3 DNA reads TGTGCCATCAGTGAGGCAGGGGCCCACAATGAGCAGTTCTTC.

This clone was counted between two and nine times. The rearrangement uses TRBV28 and TRBJ1-2, with 7 nucleotides matching TRBD1. The CDR3 loop spans 16 amino acids. Per germline, CDR1 MDHEN and CDR2 SYDVKM. V shed 2 bases, J shed 4 bases, and the junction held 10 bases outside the gene matches. The DNA of the CDR3 is TGTGCCAGCAGTTTAGGGGACAGAAAGCCCGGCTATGGCTACACCTTC. Translation gives CASSLGDRKPGYGYTF.

In this sample, this clone turned up a few times. The J gene is TRBJ2-7, the V gene TRBV7-8; 9 bases map to TRBD2. The CDR3 has 16 amino acids. With 5 bases clipped from V and 2 bases from J, the junction kept 10 bases outside the gene matches. Germline assignment: CDR1 SGHVS and CDR2 FQNEAQ. The CDR3 here is CASSPPRREGPYEQYF. The DNA of the CDR3 is TGTGCCAGCAGCCCCCCTCGGCGGGAGGGCCCCTACGAGCAGTACTTC.

The chain employs TRBV19 and TRBJ1-2, with TRBD1 matching over 10 bases. V gave up 3 bases and J gave up 2 bases; unmatched junction bases: 3. This CDR3 contains 15 residues. Germline CDR1 and CDR2: LNHDA and SQIVND (reference sequence). CDR3 DNA sequence: TGTGCCAGTAGTATTGCGGGACAGGGGAACTATGGCTACACCTTC. Translation: CASSIAGQGNYGYTF.

The gene calls are TRBV15 and TRBJ2-3, with TRBD2 matching 7 bases. This CDR3 comprises 15 residues. Germline trimming cut 3 bases from V and 0 bases from J; bases unmatched to any gene: 3. CDR1 LNHNV and CDR2 YYDKDF come from the germline V gene (reference sequence). The CDR3 spells CATSRWGGSTDTQYF. The CDR3 DNA reads as TGTGCCACCAGCAGGTGGGGGGGGAGCACAGATACGCAGTATTTT.

This clone was seen a handful of times. The rearrangement uses TRBV7-2 and TRBJ2-7; D might be TRBD2 (6 bases). V was shortened by 4 bases and J by 5 bases, with 15 bases between the two germline ends. The CDR3 totals 14 residues. CDR1 is SGHTA and CDR2 is FQGNSA in the germline V gene. CDR3 protein: CASSSASSANEQYF. Written as DNA, the CDR3 is TGTGCCAGCAGCTCGGCCTCTAGCGCCAACGAGCAGTACTTC. Combining the CDR3 with reference TRBV7-2 and TRBJ2-7 gives the whole variable domain GAGVSQSPSNKVTEKGKDVELRCDPISGHTALYWYRQSLGQGLEFLIYFQGNSAPDKSGLPSDRFSAERTGGSVSTLTIQRTQQEDSAVYLCASSSASSANEQYFGPGTRLTVT.

CDR3 in amino acids: CASSPSGGGQETQYF. The DNA of the CDR3 is TGTGCCAGCAGCCCCTCCGGGGGGGGCCAAGAGACCCAGTACTTC. V is TRBV11-3 and J is TRBJ2-5, with 8 nucleotides matching TRBD2. From germline, CDR1 is SGHNT and CDR2 YENEEA. V lost 5 bases to trimming and J lost 1 base; unmatched junction nucleotides: 6. This CDR3 contains 15 residues.

The chain recombines TRBV6-1 with TRBJ2-5; D is ambiguous. Germline assignment: CDR1 MNHNS and CDR2 SASEGT. With 7 bases removed from V and 9 bases from J, the gap between germline ends came to 12 bases. The CDR3 has 11 amino acids. The CDR3 protein is CASNLPPAQYF. DNA for the CDR3: TGTGCCAGCAACCTCCCCCCGGCCCAGTACTTC.

The chain links TRBV20-1 to TRBJ2-7; D remains unclear. The germline CDR1 and CDR2 sequences are DFQATT and SNEGSKA (reference sequence). The CDR3 consists of 11 residues. V gave up 7 bases and J gave up 2 bases, with 9 bases separating them. CDR3 coding DNA: TGCAGTGGTAAGCGAACCTACGAGCAGTACTTC. It translates to CSGKRTYEQYF.

The CDR3 sequence: CASSLEGQRADTQYF. The DNA for the CDR3 is TGTGCCAGCAGCTTAGAAGGCCAGCGGGCAGATACGCAGTATTTT. The rearrangement links TRBV11-1 to TRBJ2-3; tentatively, D is TRBD2 (6 bases). This CDR3 is 15 amino acids long. V was shortened by 1 base and J by 4 bases, with 12 bases between the two germline ends. Germline CDR1 SGHAT, CDR2 FQDESV (reference sequence). Together with reference TRBV11-1 and TRBJ2-3, the CDR3 gives the full variable domain: EAEVAQSPRYKITEKSQAVAFWCDPISGHATLYWYRQILGQGPELLVQFQDESVVDDSQLPKDRFSAERLKGVDSTLKIQPAELGDSAMYLCASSLEGQRADTQYFGPGTRLTVL.

This clone was counted only a few times. This chain joins TRBV13 and TRBJ2-5, with 13 bases that match TRBD2. The length of the CDR3 is 17 residues. V gave up 0 bases and J gave up 5 bases; unmatched junction bases: 6. CDR1 and CDR2 from the germline V gene are PRHDT and FYEKMQ (reference sequence). This CDR3 reads CASSLGTSGRAGETQYF. The CDR3 DNA reads TGTGCCAGCAGCTTAGGAACTAGCGGGAGGGCCGGGGAGACCCAGTACTTC.

This clone was seen more than once but under ten times. The V gene is TRBV4-1, the J gene TRBJ2-1, with TRBD2 matching over 10 bases. The germline V gene has CDR1 MGHRA and CDR2 YSYEKL. V shed 1 base, J shed 7 bases, and the junction held 19 bases outside the gene matches. This CDR3 spans 20 amino acids. This CDR3 is CASSQVTRLSGRKGENEQFF. As DNA, the CDR3 is TGCGCCAGCAGCCAAGTCACGCGACTTAGCGGGAGGAAAGGGGAGAATGAGCAGTTCTTC.

The gene calls are TRBV5-4 and TRBJ2-7; 8 bases agree with TRBD2. Looked up from germline, CDR1 is SGHNT and CDR2 is YYREEE (reference sequence). V dropped 2 bases and J dropped 2; count of bases not matched to a gene: 0. The CDR3 extends over 13 amino acids. The CDR3 DNA reads as TGTGCCAGCAGCTTTAGCGGGACCTACGAGCAGTACTTC. The encoded protein is CASSFSGTYEQYF. The entire variable domain, with the rest obtained from reference TRBV5-4 and TRBJ2-7, is as follows: ETGVTQSPTHLIKTRGQQVTLRCSSQSGHNTVSWYQQALGQGPQFIFQYYREEENGRGNFPPRFSGLQFPNYSSELNVNALELDDSALYLCASSFSGTYEQYFGPGTRLTVT.

The rearrangement uses TRBV6-1 and TRBJ2-5, with 7 bases identical to TRBD1. The J segment lost 5 bases and the V segment lost 4 bases, leaving 7 bases of the junction unmatched. CDR1 and CDR2 from the germline V gene are MNHNS and SASEGT. The CDR3 spans 14 residues. The CDR3 nucleotides read TGTGCCAGCAGTGTAACAGGGGTCGGGGAGACCCAGTACTTC. Amino acids: CASSVTGVGETQYF.

This clone was observed a few times. The chain uses TRBV6-6 and TRBJ2-1; 7 bases map to TRBD1. The CDR3 totals 14 residues. The germline V gene encodes CDR1 MNHNY and CDR2 SVGAGI (reference sequence). With 6 bases clipped from V and 5 bases from J, the junction kept 7 bases outside the gene matches. The CDR3 spells CASRTHDRDNEQFF. In DNA form, the CDR3 reads TGTGCCAGCAGGACACACGACAGGGACAATGAGCAGTTCTTC.

This clone was picked up a small number of times. The chain combines TRBV11-2 with TRBJ2-7; D might be TRBD2 (6 bases). V was shortened by 1 base and J by 2 bases, with 12 bases between the two germline ends. Germline V gene sequence: CDR1 SGHAT, CDR2 FQNNGV. The CDR3 runs to 15 residues. The DNA of the CDR3 is TGTGCCAGCAGCTTAGGGCTAGCGCCCACCTACGAGCAGTACTTC. Protein sequence: CASSLGLAPTYEQYF. Full variable domain (remainder filled in from reference TRBV11-2 and TRBJ2-7): EAGVAQSPRYKIIEKRQSVAFWCNPISGHATLYWYQQILGQGPKLLIQFQNNGVVDDSQLPKDRFSAERLKGVDSTLKIQPAKLEDSAVYLCASSLGLAPTYEQYFGPGTRLTVT.

The V call is TRBV6-5, the J call TRBJ2-5; a possible D gene is TRBD2 (5 bases). V lost 7 bases and J lost 7, with 19 bases in between. The CDR3 has 14 residues. Germline V gene data show CDR1 as MNHEY and CDR2 as SVGAGI. The CDR3 coding sequence is TGTGCCAGCAAACTGGGCAGCGCGGGCTTGACCCAGTACTTC. It translates to CASKLGSAGLTQYF.

This clone was observed a few times. V and J are TRBV6-6 and TRBJ1-1, with D possibly matching TRBD1 (6 bases). In germline, CDR1 is MNHNY, CDR2 SVGAGI (reference sequence). The ends were cut back, 4 bases at V and 0 bases at J, with 15 bases in the middle. The length of the CDR3 is 16 residues. CDR3 in amino acids: CASSSPRTAMNTEAFF. CDR3 DNA: TGTGCCAGCAGTTCCCCCAGGACAGCCATGAACACTGAAGCTTTCTTT.

The gene calls are TRBV6-6 and TRBJ2-6; D is perhaps TRBD1 (5 bases). This CDR3 is built from 15 residues. Germline V gene data show CDR1 as MNHNY and CDR2 as SVGAGI (reference sequence). Trimming took 3 bases from V and 0 from J, leaving 6 bases between them. The chain's CDR3 is CASSYQGSGANVLTF. CDR3 DNA sequence: TGTGCCAGCAGTTATCAGGGCTCTGGGGCCAACGTCCTGACTTTC.

This clone was counted ten times or more. V gene TRBV10-3 combines with J gene TRBJ2-1; 9 bases are shared with TRBD2. CDR1 is ENHRY and CDR2 is SYGVKD in the germline V gene. This CDR3 has 12 residues. The ends lost 0 bases at V and 16 bases at J; junction bases unmatched: 4. The CDR3 coding sequence is TGTGCCATCAGTGAGTCAGCGGGGGGCTTATTCTTC. This encodes CAISESAGGLFF.

The chain employs TRBV6-5 and TRBJ2-3; D perhaps matches TRBD1 (6 bases). The CDR3 spans 14 residues. Trimming removed 3 bases at V and 2 bases at J, with 9 bases between. Germline V gene lookup returns CDR1 MNHEY and CDR2 SVGAGI. In nucleotides, the CDR3 is TGTGCCAGCAGTTATATGGGACACACAGATACGCAGTATTTT. This codes for CASSYMGHTDTQYF.